One sample yielded the 17 T cell receptor beta chains listed below, sequenced in a study of OX40 agonist ivuxolimab in advanced cancers. Clones were read by immunoSEQ multiplex PCR, and TCRdb kept only the in-frame ones, dropping some. Among around 60,000 clones listed, about 83% were seen once. The sample here was CD4+ or CD8+ T cells sorted from blood, taken in a trial of the OX40 agonist ivuxolimab. All receptors come from an adult with an advanced solid tumor such as melanoma, head and neck, liver or kidney cancer.

V is TRBV7-8 and J is TRBJ2-1; no clear D gene. The V end lost 5 bases, the J end lost 2 bases, and 16 bases lay between the germline ends. CDR1 and CDR2 from the germline V gene are SGHVS and FQNEAQ. CDR3 length: 16 amino acids. Here the CDR3 DNA reads TGTGCCAGCAGCGCCAACCGGGCTTCACCCTACAATGAGCAGTTCTTC. Its protein is CASSANRASPYNEQFF.

DNA of the CDR3: TGTGCCAGTAGTAGCCTCGACACCTACGAGCAGTACTTC. Protein sequence: CASSSLDTYEQYF. The gene calls are TRBV19 and TRBJ2-7; D not resolved. The germline CDR1 and CDR2 sequences are LNHDA and SQIVND (reference sequence). With 4 bases removed from V and 2 bases from J, the gap between germline ends came to 9 bases. The CDR3 runs to 13 residues.

The V gene is TRBV15, the J gene TRBJ1-3; D is unresolved. Germline CDR1 is LNHNV and CDR2 is YYDKDF (reference sequence). The CDR3 is made up of 14 amino acids. Trimming took 3 bases from V and 2 from J, leaving 8 bases between them. The CDR3 DNA reads TGTGCCACCAGCAGCTTTTCCCCTGGAAACACCATATATTTT. This translates into CATSSFSPGNTIYF.

V usage is TRBV7-6 and J usage is TRBJ2-5, with D tentatively TRBD2 (6 bases). The V end lost 5 bases, the J end lost 2 bases, and 12 bases lay between the germline ends. Germline loops: CDR1 SGHVS, CDR2 FNYEAQ. The CDR3 has 14 amino acids. The CDR3 bases are TGTGCCAGCAGCCCTTCCGGGGGACAAGAGACCCAGTACTTC. Protein product: CASSPSGGQETQYF.

V is TRBV12-5 and J is TRBJ1-1; D call uncertain. V was pared by 1 base and J by 11 bases, with 11 bases between. The CDR3 consists of 12 residues. The germline gives CDR1 LGHNT, CDR2 FRNRAP. In DNA form, the CDR3 reads TGTGCTAGTGGTTTGGACCGAACAAGGGCTTTCTTT. Translation: CASGLDRTRAFF.

The chain is built from TRBV5-1 and TRBJ2-3; D is uncertain. Germline V lookup: CDR1 SGHRS, CDR2 YFSETQ. This CDR3 contains 15 residues. Deletions cut 0 bases from V and 2 bases from J, with 10 bases between. CDR3 sequence (DNA): TGCGCCAGCAGCTTGGATACGGGCCCCACAGATACGCAGTATTTT. Its translation: CASSLDTGPTDTQYF.

This sequence joins TRBV6-5 and TRBJ2-6; D is unresolved. From germline, CDR1 is MNHEY and CDR2 SVGAGI. The CDR3 is 15 amino acids. Trimming removed 2 bases from V and 0 bases from J, with 5 bases in between. CDR3 coding DNA: TGTGCCAGCAGTTACGGAGTCTCTGGGGCCAACGTCCTGACTTTC. It is translated as CASSYGVSGANVLTF.

The chain joins TRBV5-4 to TRBJ1-5, with unresolved D. With 4 bases removed from V and 2 bases from J, the gap between germline ends came to 10 bases. The CDR3 consists of 14 residues. In germline, CDR1 is SGHNT, CDR2 YYREEE (reference sequence). CDR3 protein: CASSPGPGNQPQHF. CDR3 coding DNA: TGTGCCAGCAGCCCAGGTCCGGGCAATCAGCCCCAGCATTTT.

The V and J genes are TRBV9 and TRBJ2-2, with unresolved D. The CDR3 loop spans 17 amino acids. Trimming stripped 4 bases from V and 0 bases from J, with 16 bases between. Germline assignment: CDR1 SGDLS and CDR2 YYNGEE. The CDR3 nucleotides are TGTGCCAGCAGCTCGCGGCCGGGCAGCGCGAACACCGGGGAGCTGTTTTTT. It specifies CASSSRPGSANTGELFF. The whole variable domain, remainder taken from reference TRBV9 and TRBJ2-2, is DSGVTQTPKHLITATGQRVTLRCSPRSGDLSVYWYQQSLDQGLQFLIQYYNGEERAKGNILERFSAQQFPDLHSELNLSSLELGDSALYFCASSSRPGSANTGELFFGEGSRLTVL.

V is TRBV18 and J is TRBJ2-1; 8 bases agree with TRBD2. Germline loops: CDR1 KGHSH, CDR2 LQKENI. Trimming at V came to 2 bases and at J to 9 bases, leaving 9 bases not matched to a gene. CDR3 length: 15 residues. For the CDR3, the DNA is TGTGCCAGCTCACCAAGGGTAGCGGGATATCGTGAGCAGTTCTTC. This translates into CASSPRVAGYREQFF.

The chain carries TRBV6-4 and TRBJ2-2; TRBD2 agrees at 9 bases. The CDR3 is 16 amino acids. V trimming: 3 bases; J trimming: 4 bases; junction bases outside the gene matches: 6. Germline loops: CDR1 MRHNA, CDR2 SNTAGT. CDR3 in amino acids: CASSELAGVATGELFF. In DNA, the CDR3 is TGTGCCAGCAGTGAATTAGCGGGAGTTGCCACCGGGGAGCTGTTTTTT.

The genes are TRBV6-5 and TRBJ2-1, with 14 bases that match TRBD2. V was clipped by 6 bases and J by 9 bases; unmatched bases: 7. CDR3 size: 15 residues. Germline V CDR1 and CDR2: MNHEY, SVGAGI. For the CDR3, the DNA is TGTGCCAGCAGGCCCGGGACTAGCGGGAGCCTTGAGCAGTTCTTC. This sequence encodes CASRPGTSGSLEQFF.

V gene TRBV29-1 combines with J gene TRBJ1-1; 7 bases are shared with TRBD1. The CDR3 contains 13 residues. V trimming: 6 bases; J trimming: 4 bases; junction bases outside the gene matches: 8. CDR1 SQVTM and CDR2 ANQGSEA come from the germline V gene. CDR3 bases: TGCAGCGTGAAGACAGGGACGGGCACTGAAGCTTTCTTT. Residues: CSVKTGTGTEAFF.

Here the CDR3 DNA reads TGTGCCAGCAGCCAATATTCCGGGACTAACTCCTACGAGCAGTACTTC. Translation gives CASSQYSGTNSYEQYF. The genes are TRBV7-9 and TRBJ2-7; 7 bases are shared with TRBD2. The CDR3 is made up of 16 amino acids. Germline trimming cut 5 bases from V and 0 bases from J; bases unmatched to any gene: 10. CDR1 and CDR2 from the germline V gene are SEHNR and FQNEAQ (reference sequence).

The chain employs TRBV7-3 and TRBJ2-3; 16 bases are shared with TRBD2. This CDR3 comprises 16 residues. Germline V lookup: CDR1 SGHTA, CDR2 FQGTGA. V shed 7 bases, J shed 3 bases, and the junction held 4 bases outside the gene matches. The CDR3 DNA reads TGTGCCAGCACCGGGACTAGCGGGAGGGAAACAGATACGCAGTATTTT. Amino acid sequence: CASTGTSGRETDTQYF.

The chain combines TRBV7-2 with TRBJ1-2; 7 positions agree with TRBD1. Germline assignment: CDR1 SGHTA and CDR2 FQGNSA. The CDR3 loop spans 13 amino acids. V was pared by 3 bases and J by 10 bases, with 8 bases of the junction left unmatched. The CDR3 protein is CASSFGTEEFYTF. The CDR3 DNA reads as TGTGCCAGCAGCTTTGGGACAGAAGAGTTCTACACCTTC.

A remark on this clone: Because the CDR3's place on the DNA is in doubt, the DNA is left out and the CDR3 is given as listed by TCRdb. The chain employs TRBV21-1 and TRBJ1-2. TRBV21-1 is a recognized pseudogene. Termini included, the CDR3 measures 15 amino acids. The CDR3 loop reads CASSKVGGGALGYTF.